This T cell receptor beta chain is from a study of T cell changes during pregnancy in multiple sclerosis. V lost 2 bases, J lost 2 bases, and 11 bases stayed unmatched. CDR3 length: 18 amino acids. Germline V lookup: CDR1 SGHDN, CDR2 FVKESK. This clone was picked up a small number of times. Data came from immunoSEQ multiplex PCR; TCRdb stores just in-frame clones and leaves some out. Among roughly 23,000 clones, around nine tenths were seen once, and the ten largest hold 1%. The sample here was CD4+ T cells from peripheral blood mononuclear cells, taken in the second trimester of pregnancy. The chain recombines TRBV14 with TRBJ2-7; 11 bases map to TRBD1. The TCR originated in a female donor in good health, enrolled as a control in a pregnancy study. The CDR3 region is CASSQFHGPGQGAYEQYF. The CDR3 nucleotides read TGTGCCAGCAGCCAATTCCATGGGCCGGGACAGGGGGCCTACGAGCAGTACTTC.